The 32 T cell receptor beta chains below come from one sample, sequenced in a study of beta chain features in type 1 diabetes. The investigators reverse transcribed all of the isolated RNA, so they sequenced expressed TCRB transcripts. The table came from immunoSEQ multiplex PCR; TCRdb's copy has only in-frame clones and leaves some out. This table has around 350,000 clones, roughly 12% appearing once. Sequencing input: naive CD4+ T cells from blood. Receptors originate from a man younger than 35 in good health.

Points on this clone: A read error may produce the germline difference seen at one junction end. Additional DNA sequences in this sample encode the identical CDR3. The chain links TRBV7-7 to TRBJ2-1, with 11 bases fitting TRBD2. Germline V gene data show CDR1 as SSHAT and CDR2 as FNYEAQ (reference sequence). The CDR3 has 15 amino acids. CDR3 loop: CASSLGTSGYNEQFF. The CDR3 region has the DNA TGTGCTAGCAGCCTCGGGACTAGCGGATACAATGAGCAGTTCTTC.

Notes on this clone: Distinct nucleotide sequences in the sample also encode this CDR3. This chain uses TRBV5-5 with TRBJ2-5; D unclear. This CDR3 has 11 residues. Germline assignment: CDR1 SGHKS and CDR2 YYEKEE (reference sequence). Trimming stripped 4 bases from V and 2 bases from J, with 3 bases between. CDR3 region: CASSPQETQYF. DNA for the CDR3: TGTGCCAGCAGCCCGCAAGAGACCCAGTACTTC.

In its sample, this clone was seen a few times. This chain joins TRBV27 and TRBJ2-7; perhaps TRBD1 as D (6 bases). This CDR3 comprises 14 residues. The V end was cut by 5 bases, the J end by 3 bases, with 14 bases between. Germline values: CDR1 MNHEY, CDR2 SMNVEV (reference sequence). The CDR3 sequence: CASSPQGLVYEQYF. CDR3 nucleotide sequence: TGTGCCAGCAGTCCACAGGGTTTGGTCTACGAGCAGTACTTC.

The chain has TRBV7-2 and TRBJ2-7, with D possibly TRBD2 on 6 matching bases. Germline V gives CDR1 SGHTA, CDR2 FQGNSA. The CDR3 has 14 residues. V shed 4 bases and J shed 2 bases, with 12 bases lying between them. The CDR3 coding sequence is TGTGCCAGCAGCTCCCGGGACTTCACCTACGAGCAGTACTTC. As protein: CASSSRDFTYEQYF.

This clone was counted a few times. The chain has TRBV6-5 and TRBJ1-2, with D possibly being TRBD1 (5 bases). V was cut by 5 bases and J by 5 bases, with 9 bases left in between. Looked up from germline, CDR1 is MNHEY and CDR2 is SVGAGI. CDR3 size: 12 residues. The CDR3 nucleotides read TGTGCCAGCAGTGTCGGGGGTTATGGCTACACCTTC. Translating it yields CASSVGGYGYTF.

The chain combines TRBV18 with TRBJ1-6, with unresolved D. Germline V CDR1 and CDR2: KGHSH, LQKENI. The ends were cut back, 4 bases at V and 10 bases at J, with 14 bases in the middle. This CDR3 contains 14 residues. CDR3 residues: CASSRRGTDSPLHF. The CDR3, as DNA: TGTGCCAGCTCACGGCGGGGTACCGACTCACCCCTCCACTTT.

This clone was found a few times. The chain couples TRBV6-5 to TRBJ1-1; D unclear. CDR3 length equals 11 residues. Trimming pared 6 bases from V and 11 bases from J, leaving 13 bases between. Per the germline V gene, CDR1 is MNHEY and CDR2 is SVGAGI. In DNA form, the CDR3 reads TGTGCCAGCAGCCGCGGAGCATGGGCTTTCTTT. Protein product: CASSRGAWAFF.

The chain combines TRBV7-9 with TRBJ1-4; D is uncertain. Germline-derived CDR1 and CDR2 are SEHNR and FQNEAQ (reference sequence). The CDR3 loop spans 13 amino acids. V gave up 6 bases and J gave up 2 bases, with 7 bases separating them. The CDR3 DNA reads as TGTGCCAGCAGTTACGGGACTAATGAAAAACTGTTTTTT. Protein product: CASSYGTNEKLFF.

In this sample, this clone turned up a few times. The CDR3 DNA reads TGTGCCAGCAGCAGGGACAGGGGTTCTGAAGCTTTCTTT. Amino acids: CASSRDRGSEAFF. The chain combines TRBV11-3 with TRBJ1-1, with 10 nucleotides matching TRBD1. The length of the CDR3 is 13 residues. Germline V gene data show CDR1 as SGHNT and CDR2 as YENEEA. The ends lost 5 bases at V and 6 bases at J; junction bases unmatched: 3.

The rearrangement links TRBV5-6 to TRBJ1-1; D possibly corresponds to TRBD1 (5 bases). This CDR3 has 13 residues. Trimming took 3 bases from V and 1 from J, leaving 7 bases between them. In germline, CDR1 is SGHDT, CDR2 YYEEEE. CDR3 loop: CASSSTGNTEAFF. In nucleotides, the CDR3 is TGTGCCAGCAGCTCTACAGGGAACACTGAAGCTTTCTTT.

This chain connects TRBV28 to TRBJ2-5, with D possibly TRBD1 on 8 matching bases. Germline loops: CDR1 MDHEN, CDR2 SYDVKM. The CDR3 loop spans 17 amino acids. Trimming removed 1 base from V and 5 bases from J, with 20 bases in between. DNA of the CDR3: TGTGCCAGCAGTTTATCAGCAGGGGGCGGGGGTGAGGAGACCCAGTACTTC. It encodes CASSLSAGGGGEETQYF.

There are a few counts of this clone. J is TRBJ2-5 and V is TRBV6-5; the match to TRBD1 covers 12 bases. The germline V gene has CDR1 MNHEY and CDR2 SVGAGI. The length of the CDR3 is 15 residues. V was clipped by 6 bases and J by 5 bases; unmatched bases: 7. The CDR3 spells CASRGQGAGYETQYF. CDR3 DNA sequence: TGTGCCAGCAGGGGACAGGGGGCAGGGTACGAGACCCAGTACTTC.

The genes are TRBV30 and TRBJ1-5; D gene ambiguous. V shed 1 base and J shed 3 bases, with 10 bases lying between them. Germline V gene sequence: CDR1 GTSNPN, CDR2 SVGIG (reference sequence). This CDR3 region has 14 residues. The chain's CDR3 is CAWSGGRPNQPQHF. CDR3 coding DNA: TGTGCCTGGAGTGGCGGGCGGCCCAATCAGCCCCAGCATTTT.

The gene calls are TRBV7-2 and TRBJ2-1; the D gene is possibly TRBD2 (5 bases). Trimming pared 6 bases from V and 2 bases from J, leaving 11 bases between. The CDR3 runs 14 residues. Germline CDR1 reads SGHTA; CDR2 reads FQGNSA. The CDR3 nucleotides are TGTGCCAGCAGTCTCAGCGGAACCTACAATGAGCAGTTCTTC. It specifies CASSLSGTYNEQFF.

The CDR3 loop is CASSAGRRGGYTF. CDR3 bases: TGTGCCAGCAGCGCCGGACGTAGGGGAGGCTACACCTTC. The V gene is TRBV28, the J gene TRBJ1-2; tentative D call: TRBD1 (5 bases). This CDR3 region has 13 residues. V lost 6 bases, J lost 8 bases, and 16 bases lay in between. Germline V gene lookup returns CDR1 MDHEN and CDR2 SYDVKM.

The CDR3 loop reads CASSRRTSGSGETQYF. The CDR3, as DNA: TGTGCCAGCAGCCGCCGGACTAGCGGGAGTGGTGAGACCCAGTACTTC. The gene calls are TRBV5-4 and TRBJ2-5, with 13 bases fitting TRBD2. The CDR3 contains 16 residues. V was pared by 4 bases and J by 5 bases, with 8 bases of the junction left unmatched. Germline V gene sequence: CDR1 SGHNT, CDR2 YYREEE (reference sequence).

This clone was seen many times. The chain carries TRBV29-1 and TRBJ1-1, with D hard to call. Deletions cut 1 base from V and 0 bases from J, with 6 bases between. The CDR3 runs to 13 residues. The germline V gene has CDR1 SQVTM and CDR2 ANQGSEA. In DNA form, the CDR3 reads TGCAGCGTTGAAGGGGCAATGAACACTGAAGCTTTCTTT. As protein: CSVEGAMNTEAFF.

This clone was picked up a small number of times. J is TRBJ1-2 and V is TRBV7-9; no reliable D call. The CDR3 consists of 15 residues. The germline CDR1 and CDR2 sequences are SEHNR and FQNEAQ (reference sequence). V was cut by 4 bases and J by 4 bases, with 16 bases left in between. The CDR3, as DNA: TGTGCCAGCAGCTCAGAGGTCGGCACCTTCTATGGCTACACCTTC. This codes for CASSSEVGTFYGYTF. Full variable domain (remainder filled in from reference TRBV7-9 and TRBJ1-2): DTGVSQNPRHKITKRGQNVTFRCDPISEHNRLYWYRQTLGQGPEFLTYFQNEAQLEKSRLLSDRFSAERPKGSFSTLEIQRTEQGDSAMYLCASSSEVGTFYGYTFGSGTRLTVV.

This chain joins TRBV18 and TRBJ1-1; D is possibly TRBD1 (5 bases). Germline V CDR1 and CDR2: KGHSH, LQKENI. This CDR3 contains 13 residues. The ends were cut back, 2 bases at V and 8 bases at J, with 12 bases in the middle. For the CDR3, the DNA is TGTGCCAGCTCACCAATAGGGGAGGGGGAAGCTTTCTTT. As protein: CASSPIGEGEAFF.

CDR3 sequence (DNA): TGTGCCAGCAGGAGGGACAGGCTCGGGGAGCAGTACTTC. This sequence encodes CASRRDRLGEQYF. The rearrangement uses TRBV6-5 and TRBJ2-7; 8 positions agree with TRBD1. The CDR3 runs to 13 residues. With 6 bases clipped from V and 7 bases from J, the junction kept 8 bases outside the gene matches. Looked up from germline, CDR1 is MNHEY and CDR2 is SVGAGI.

This chain links TRBV9 with TRBJ2-5, with TRBD2 matching 11 bases. Looked up from germline, CDR1 is SGDLS and CDR2 is YYNGEE. Trimming at V came to 3 bases and at J to 0 bases, leaving 10 bases not matched to a gene. The CDR3 length is 18 residues. For the CDR3, the DNA is TGTGCCAGCAGCGCCCGACTAGCGGGAACCCAGAACCAAGAGACCCAGTACTTC. Translation: CASSARLAGTQNQETQYF.

This clone was found a few times. Additional DNA sequences in this sample encode the identical CDR3. The chain is built from TRBV18 and TRBJ1-2; 8 bases match TRBD1. Germline CDR1 is KGHSH and CDR2 is LQKENI. The CDR3 totals 13 residues. Losses at the gene ends were 3 bases for V and 3 bases for J; bases not matched to a gene: 0. The CDR3 region has the DNA TGTGCCAGCTCACCGGACAGGGACTATGGCTACACCTTC. Translating it yields CASSPDRDYGYTF.

This chain links TRBV7-3 with TRBJ2-2; 8 bases fit TRBD2. Trimming at V came to 2 bases and at J to 4 bases, leaving 0 bases not matched to a gene. The CDR3 loop spans 14 amino acids. Germline CDR1 is SGHTA and CDR2 is FQGTGA. CDR3 nucleotides: TGTGCCAGCAGCTTAGCGGGAGGCACCGGGGAGCTGTTTTTT. This gives the protein CASSLAGGTGELFF. The full variable domain, its missing parts supplied by reference TRBV7-3 and TRBJ2-2, is GAGVSQTPSNKVTEKGKYVELRCDPISGHTALYWYRQSLGQGPEFLIYFQGTGAADDSGLPNDRFFAVRPEGSVSTLKIQRTERGDSAVYLCASSLAGGTGELFFGEGSRLTVL.

This clone was counted between two and nine times. The rearrangement uses TRBV28 and TRBJ1-5, with TRBD1 matching 7 bases. The CDR3 covers 14 residues. Germline lookup yields CDR1 MDHEN and CDR2 SYDVKM. J was trimmed by 0 bases and V by 9 bases; bases with no gene match: 5. The CDR3 region is CARKTGYSNQPQHF. Written as DNA, the CDR3 is TGTGCCAGAAAGACAGGGTATAGCAATCAGCCCCAGCATTTT.

The J gene is TRBJ2-1, the V gene TRBV9; D possibly corresponds to TRBD2 (6 bases). Germline V gene sequence: CDR1 SGDLS, CDR2 YYNGEE. The CDR3 is 13 residues long. Between the trimmed V and J ends, which lost 2 bases and 4 bases, there was a span of 7 bases. The CDR3 sequence is CASSVGTYNEQFF. The CDR3 DNA reads as TGTGCCAGCAGCGTCGGGACTTACAATGAGCAGTTCTTC.

The J gene is TRBJ2-7, the V gene TRBV5-6; 11 bases match TRBD2. This CDR3 is 15 amino acids long. In germline, CDR1 is SGHDT, CDR2 YYEEEE. The V segment lost 0 bases and the J segment 3 bases; nucleotides outside the gene matches: 2. The CDR3, as DNA: TGTGCCAGCAGCTTGGAACTAGCGGGAGTCTACGAGCAGTACTTC. Translated, it gives CASSLELAGVYEQYF. The full variable domain, its missing parts supplied by reference TRBV5-6 and TRBJ2-7, is DAGVTQSPTHLIKTRGQQVTLRCSPKSGHDTVSWYQQALGQGPQFIFQYYEEEERQRGNFPDRFSGHQFPNYSSELNVNALLLGDSALYLCASSLELAGVYEQYFGPGTRLTVT.

The rearrangement uses TRBV28 and TRBJ2-7, with TRBD1 identical over 11 bases. V was clipped by 3 bases and J by 5 bases; unmatched bases: 9. Germline V gene lookup returns CDR1 MDHEN and CDR2 SYDVKM. CDR3 length: 16 residues. The CDR3 DNA sequence: TGTGCCAGCAGTTTCATTCGGACAGGGGGCCCGGACGAGCAGTACTTC. Translation: CASSFIRTGGPDEQYF.

Only a few counts were recorded for this clone. The chain couples TRBV7-2 to TRBJ2-2; D is perhaps TRBD2 (6 bases). The CDR3 loop spans 14 amino acids. Germline V lookup: CDR1 SGHTA, CDR2 FQGNSA. Here the CDR3 reads CASGREVDTGELFF. For the CDR3, the DNA is TGTGCGAGCGGCAGGGAGGTAGACACCGGGGAGCTGTTTTTT. Full variable domain (rest looked up from reference TRBV7-2 and TRBJ2-2): GAGVSQSPSNKVTEKGKDVELRCDPISGHTALYWYRQSLGQGLEFLIYFQGNSAPDKSGLPSDRFSAERTGGSVSTLTIQRTQQEDSAVYLCASGREVDTGELFFGEGSRLTVL.

This sequence joins TRBV30 and TRBJ1-3, with D maybe TRBD1 (6 bases). In germline, CDR1 is GTSNPN, CDR2 SVGIG (reference sequence). The V end lost 4 bases, the J end lost 0 bases, and 10 bases lay between the germline ends. This CDR3 is 14 amino acids long. CDR3 sequence reads: CAWTWTDSGNTIYF. The CDR3 DNA is TGTGCCTGGACCTGGACAGACTCTGGAAACACCATATATTTT.

CDR3 amino acids: CSVAVGDTTQYF. CDR3 coding DNA: TGCAGCGTTGCAGTCGGAGATACGACCCAGTACTTC. The J gene is TRBJ2-5, the V gene TRBV29-1; D remains unclear. The ends were cut back, 4 bases at V and 7 bases at J, with 13 bases in the middle. The germline gives CDR1 SQVTM, CDR2 ANQGSEA. CDR3 length: 12 amino acids.

In nucleotides, the CDR3 is TGTGCTAGTGCCCTGGACAGTCCTCAAGAGACCCAGTACTTC. This encodes CASALDSPQETQYF. The chain links TRBV12-5 to TRBJ2-5, with TRBD1 as a possible D gene (6 bases). The V and J ends lost 7 bases and 2 bases respectively, with 14 bases between them. The CDR3 spans 14 residues. CDR1 LGHNT and CDR2 FRNRAP come from the germline V gene.

This clone was observed a handful of times. The V call is TRBV4-3, the J call TRBJ2-1; 9 nucleotides agree with TRBD1. The CDR3 runs 16 residues. The V and J ends lost 1 base and 8 bases, in that order; junction bases with no gene match: 9. Germline V CDR1 and CDR2: LGHNA, YSLEER. The CDR3 coding sequence is TGCGCCAGCAGCCAAGTGTGGGGACAGGGATGGGATGAGCAGTTCTTC. It translates to CASSQVWGQGWDEQFF.